This T cell receptor (beta chain) was observed in a study of metastatic and nonmetastatic thyroid tumors. General study findings and limits: It was reportedly found that TCR beta diversity was significantly higher in malignant thyroid tumors than in benign nodules, a difference seen in both blood and tumor samples.

Using MiXCR, TCRdb reanalyzed the PCR reads. The data hold 15,000 to 20,000 clones, with 25% observed a single time. The CDR3 has 13 residues. The germline gives CDR1 KGHDR, CDR2 SFDVKD. V dropped 4 bases and J dropped 4 bases, with 6 bases sitting between them. Before thyroid surgery, none of the patients had received any treatment. This clone was seen a handful of times. As yet, its antigen is unknown. The clonotype originates from a female donor with papillary thyroid cancer or a benign thyroid nodule (not recorded which). Some clones in this sample may be carry-over from other donors' samples. The sample consisted of adjacent normal tissue. The rearrangement uses TRBV24-1 and TRBJ2-2; D unclear. The chain's CDR3 is CATSDSGTGELFF. The CDR3 DNA follows: TGTGCCACCAGTGACTCAGGCACCGGGGAGCTGTTTTTT.